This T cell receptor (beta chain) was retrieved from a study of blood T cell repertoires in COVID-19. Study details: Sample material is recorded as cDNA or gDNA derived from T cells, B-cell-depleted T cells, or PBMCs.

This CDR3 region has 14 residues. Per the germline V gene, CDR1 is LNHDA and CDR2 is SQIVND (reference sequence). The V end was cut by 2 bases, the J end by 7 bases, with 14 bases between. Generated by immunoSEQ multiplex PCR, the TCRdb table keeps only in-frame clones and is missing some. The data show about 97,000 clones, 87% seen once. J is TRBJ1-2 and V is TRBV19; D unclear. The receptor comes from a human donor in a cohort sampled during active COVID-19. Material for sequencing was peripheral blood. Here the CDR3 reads CASSIPGRDGGYTF. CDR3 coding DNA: TGTGCCAGTAGTATACCCGGGAGGGATGGTGGCTACACCTTC.